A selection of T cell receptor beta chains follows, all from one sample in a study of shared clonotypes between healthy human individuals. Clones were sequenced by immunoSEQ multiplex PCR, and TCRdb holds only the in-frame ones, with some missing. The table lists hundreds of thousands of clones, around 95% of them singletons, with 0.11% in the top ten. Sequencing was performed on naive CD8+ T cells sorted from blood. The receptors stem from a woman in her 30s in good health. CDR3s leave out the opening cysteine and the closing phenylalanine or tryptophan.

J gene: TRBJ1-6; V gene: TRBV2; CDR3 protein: ASSEAEGANSPLH
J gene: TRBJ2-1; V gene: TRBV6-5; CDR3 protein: ASTSLTGYNEQF
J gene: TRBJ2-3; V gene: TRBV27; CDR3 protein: ASSPTGVGLAGGRHTQY
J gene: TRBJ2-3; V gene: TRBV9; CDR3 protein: ASSVEDSREEY
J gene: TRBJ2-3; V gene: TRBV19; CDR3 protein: ATEDLSRSTDTQY
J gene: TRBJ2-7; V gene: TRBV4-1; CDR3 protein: ASSQVGGRDEQY
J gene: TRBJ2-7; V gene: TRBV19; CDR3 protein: ASSIDHTTYEQY
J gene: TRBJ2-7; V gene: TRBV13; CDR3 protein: ASSFRDTNYEQY
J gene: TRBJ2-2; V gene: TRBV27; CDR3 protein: ASSLYRNTGELF
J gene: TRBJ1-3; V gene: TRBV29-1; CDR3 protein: SVDQGSGNTIY
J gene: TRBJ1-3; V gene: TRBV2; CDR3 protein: ASSDKTASGNTIY
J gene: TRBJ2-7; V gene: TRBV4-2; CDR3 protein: ASSQEGGPPYEQY
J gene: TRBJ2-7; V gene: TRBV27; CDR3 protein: ASSLGVGLAGFHEQY
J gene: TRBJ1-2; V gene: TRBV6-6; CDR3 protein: ASSLTPIHGYT
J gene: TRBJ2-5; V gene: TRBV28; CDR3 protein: ASGTWTQY
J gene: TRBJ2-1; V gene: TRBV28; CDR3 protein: ASSSPLAGVRYNEQF
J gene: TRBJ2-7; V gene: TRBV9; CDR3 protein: ASSGQSSYEQY
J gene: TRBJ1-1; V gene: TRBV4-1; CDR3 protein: ASSQEGTGLGNTEAF
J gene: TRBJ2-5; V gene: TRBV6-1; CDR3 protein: ASSAGGTQY
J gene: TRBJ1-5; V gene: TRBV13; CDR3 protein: ASSLAGDQPQH
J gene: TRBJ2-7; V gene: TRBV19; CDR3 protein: ASSIRSSGEQY
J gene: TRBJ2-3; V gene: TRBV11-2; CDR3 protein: ASSAWTSGKQDTQY
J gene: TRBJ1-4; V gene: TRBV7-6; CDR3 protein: ASSARTGRNEKLF
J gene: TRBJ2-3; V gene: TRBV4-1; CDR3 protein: ASSQRLASGDIRNTQY
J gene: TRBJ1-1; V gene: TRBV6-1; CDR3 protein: ASSEDKNGPFNTEAF
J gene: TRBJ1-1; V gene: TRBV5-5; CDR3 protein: ASSLLRGTEAF
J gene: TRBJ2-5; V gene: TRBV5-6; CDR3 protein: ASSTRTGGRGTQY
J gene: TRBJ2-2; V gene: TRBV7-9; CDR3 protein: ASRIKGTGELF
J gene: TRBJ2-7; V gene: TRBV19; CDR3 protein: ASRGTGGLYEQY
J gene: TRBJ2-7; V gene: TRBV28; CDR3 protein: ASSPAGTIYEQY
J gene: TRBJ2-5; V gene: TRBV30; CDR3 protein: AWSSGTGIQETQY
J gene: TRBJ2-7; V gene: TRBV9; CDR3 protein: ASSVESTGEQY
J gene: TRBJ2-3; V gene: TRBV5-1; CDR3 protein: ASSLSSGSTTDTQY
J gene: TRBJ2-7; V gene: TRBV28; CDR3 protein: ASSFPGTIYEQY
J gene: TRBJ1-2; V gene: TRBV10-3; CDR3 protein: AIRNDGLINYGYT
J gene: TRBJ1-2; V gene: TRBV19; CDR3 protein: ASSRTRDRGHLDYGYT
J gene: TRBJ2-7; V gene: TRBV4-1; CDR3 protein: ASSPILLSTYEQY
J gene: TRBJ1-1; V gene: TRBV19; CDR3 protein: ASSITSFPVEAF
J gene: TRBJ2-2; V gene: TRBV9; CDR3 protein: ASSPRPLGTGELF
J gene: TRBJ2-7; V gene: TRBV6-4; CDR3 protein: ASSGDREKAEQY
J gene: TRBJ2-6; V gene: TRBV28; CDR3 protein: ASSFSQISGANVLT
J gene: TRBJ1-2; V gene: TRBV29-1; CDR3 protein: SVGTVGAGSPNYGYT
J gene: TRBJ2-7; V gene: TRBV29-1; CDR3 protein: SATRDTTYEQY
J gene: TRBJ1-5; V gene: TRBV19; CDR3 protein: ASSMYRDSNQPQH
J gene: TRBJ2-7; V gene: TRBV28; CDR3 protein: ASSTQGAYEQY
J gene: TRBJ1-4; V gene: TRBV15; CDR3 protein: ATDHGGGDEKLF
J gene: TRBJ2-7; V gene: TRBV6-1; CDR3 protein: ASSGRAVAYEQY
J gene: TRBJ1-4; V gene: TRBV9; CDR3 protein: ASSVGRNEKLF
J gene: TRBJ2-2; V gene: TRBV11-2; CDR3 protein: ASSLGRPDRLDTGELF
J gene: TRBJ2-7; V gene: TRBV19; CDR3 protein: ASSNRGEQY
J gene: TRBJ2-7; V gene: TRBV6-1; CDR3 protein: ASSDRVYEQY
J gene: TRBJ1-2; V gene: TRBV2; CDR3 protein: ASSETVHYGYT
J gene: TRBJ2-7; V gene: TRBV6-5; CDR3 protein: ASSYSNGGLYQQY
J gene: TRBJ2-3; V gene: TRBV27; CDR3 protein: ASRTSVSTDTQY